This TCR beta chain derives from a study of T cell repertoires in cytomegalovirus infection. Overall study context: Indicated by public TCR beta signatures were CMV infection and matching HLA type. General study findings and limits: Cumulative frequency (of public TCR beta family members) identified carriers of CMV plus the relevant HLA.

From germline, CDR1 is MGHRA and CDR2 YSYEKL. The CDR3 has 17 residues. TCRdb redid the calling of the reads with MiXCR, one entry per CDR3 protein. In the table there are fewer than 850,000 distinct CDR3 sequences, almost 30% of which are singletons. This clonotype came up a few times. Its target is not known. At one boundary the junction diverges from the germline segment, which might be a read error. The rearrangement joins TRBV4-1 to TRBJ1-1, with TRBD1 identical over 10 bases. This sample comprised cultured CD8+ T cells from PBMCs, obtained from culture after CMV antigen stimulation. The TCR was taken from a human donor in good health (CMV status not recorded). Some clones in this sample may be carry-over from other donors' samples. DNA for the CDR3: TGTGCCAGCAGATCCAGGACAGGGGGGGTTATGAACACTGAAGCTTTCTTT. This sequence encodes CASRSRTGGVMNTEAFF.